This T cell receptor beta chain originates from a study of OX40 agonist ivuxolimab in advanced cancers. Profiling relied on immunoSEQ multiplex PCR, and the TCRdb table lists in-frame clones only, not all of them. The table shows roughly 82,000 clones, with over 65% occurring only once. The CDR3 sequence is 16 residues long. CDR1 is SGHNT, CDR2 YYREEE, per germline (reference sequence). The chain links TRBV5-4 to TRBJ2-5, with 9 positions matching TRBD2. Gene TRBJ2-7 matches the end of the DNA better, so the J call may be wrong. The source of this sequence is an adult with an advanced solid tumor such as melanoma, head and neck, liver or kidney cancer. The sequences come from CD4+ or CD8+ T cells sorted from blood, collected in a trial of the OX40 agonist ivuxolimab. This chain's CDR3 is CASSLAASGATYEQYF. The CDR3 nucleotides read TGTGCCAGCAGCTTGGCCGCTAGCGGGGCTACCTACGAGCAGTACTTC.